This TCR beta chain stems from a study of graft-versus-host responses after intestinal transplantation (dated by TCRdb to the early 2020s). At the level of the whole study: The transplants that recipients received were multivisceral, liver-intestinal, or isolated intestinal. All recipients received anti-thymocyte globulin induction followed by maintenance tacrolimus and steroids for approximately 3 years. Bulk TCR-beta CDR3 sequencing was used to track graft-versus-host and host-versus-graft alloreactive T cell clones in the graft, circulation and bone marrow after intestinal transplantation. To identify alloreactive clones, pre-transplant mixed lymphocyte reaction products were sequenced and compared with unstimulated pre-transplant donor and recipient T cells. The cohort enrolled 24 intestinal transplant recipients, one of whom was a retransplant, and 3 patients without pretransplant specimens were excluded. Donor T cell macrochimerism was defined as a peak of at least 4% donor T cells among recipient peripheral blood mononuclear cells. Instead of going to the commercial service, samples from a few later patients were sequenced in-house on an Illumina MiSeq and processed with MiXCR. What the study reported, not specific to this receptor: Conclusions were limited by the relatively low number and heterogeneity of intestinal transplant patients. GvH clones were found in recipient bone marrow, and some of the GvH clones appeared earlier in ileal mucosa or blood, which is consistent with an intestinal mucosal origin. High GvH to HvG T cell clonal ratios were observed in the allografts of patients with donor T cell macrochimerism. Early after transplant, declines in HvG clones were associated with peak levels of circulating GvH clones.

Per the germline V gene, LGHNA is the CDR1 and YNFKEQ is the CDR2. The junction shows trimming of 5 bases on V and 5 bases on J, and the gene matches do not reach 9 bases of it. Reading from cysteine to phenylalanine, the CDR3 counts 16 amino acids. The retained sequence is limited to the CDR3, 48 bases, with the frame set at the first base. The label giving this sample's time point can be read as: cells obtained before transplantation from donor or recipient. CD3+CD4+ and CD3+CD8+ populations were FACS-sorted from unstimulated pre-transplant donor and recipient cells taken from spleen or lymph nodes. Library preparation used the immunoSEQ multiplex PCR assay. For most patients, genomic DNA was isolated with the Qiagen DNeasy Blood and Tissue Kit and sent frozen to Adaptive Biotechnologies for TCR sequencing. Adaptive Biotechnologies carried out high-throughput TCR-beta CDR3 sequencing of genomic DNA for most patients. The paper's data handling went like this. Adaptive's ImmunoSEQ software supplied the TCR sequencing data for under 20 patients, while MiXCR and VDJtools were used to process a few other patients. To correct CD4 versus CD8 sorting errors, any sequence found in both subsets at a frequency ratio below 5:1 was removed. CDR3 nucleotide sequences shared between donor and recipient were removed because their origin could not be assigned. Alloreactive clones required at least 2-fold expansion over unstimulated cells and minimum CFSE-low frequency of 0.002% (template counts) or 0.001% (read counts). A clone was considered mappable if detected in the sequenced pre-transplant spleen, lymph node, or MLR CFSE-low populations of the donor or recipient. The cumulative frequency of alloreactive clones was calculated as a percentage of all sequences, weighted by copy number. The table was pulled from immuneACCESS by TCRdb, which kept in-frame rearrangements only. Such tables lose some clones; where checked, under half of the loss comes from unresolved V genes, and the rest has no known cause. Clone size and the V and J calls come from that table; the DNA yielded D and trimming. This sample is represented by more than 75,000 clones; 75% to 95% of them were singletons. The ten largest clones capture just under 0.35% of the sample.

With respect to this clone: Its specific antigen is unknown. The record has no base qualities; no much larger clone is one base away.

This sample comprised unstimulated CD4+ T cells sorted from spleen or lymph node cells, obtained before transplant. The chain is assembled from TRBV4-2 and TRBJ2-3; 11 junctional bases match TRBD2. This TCR derives from a human donor who was the organ donor for an intestinal transplant. The CDR3 in this case is CASSSGLAGGRDTQYF. The base sequence is TGTGCCAGCAGCAGCGGGTTAGCGGGGGGGAGAGATACGCAGTATTTT.